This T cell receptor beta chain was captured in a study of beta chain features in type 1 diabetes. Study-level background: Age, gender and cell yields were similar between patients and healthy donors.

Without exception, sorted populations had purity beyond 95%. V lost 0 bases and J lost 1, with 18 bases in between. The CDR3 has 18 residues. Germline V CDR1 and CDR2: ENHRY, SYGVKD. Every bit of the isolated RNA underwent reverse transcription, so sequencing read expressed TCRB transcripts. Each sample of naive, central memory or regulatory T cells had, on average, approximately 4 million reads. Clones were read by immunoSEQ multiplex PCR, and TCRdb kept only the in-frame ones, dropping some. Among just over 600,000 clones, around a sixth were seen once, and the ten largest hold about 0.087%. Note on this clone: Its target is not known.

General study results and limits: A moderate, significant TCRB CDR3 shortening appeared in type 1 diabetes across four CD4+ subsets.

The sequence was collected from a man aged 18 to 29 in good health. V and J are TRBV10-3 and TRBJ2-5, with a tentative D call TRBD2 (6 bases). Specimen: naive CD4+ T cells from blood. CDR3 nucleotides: TGTGCCATCAGTGAGTCGATGGAAGGGGCGGGGATCCAAGAGACCCAGTACTTC. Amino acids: CAISESMEGAGIQETQYF.